The entry below describes one T cell receptor (beta chain). Its antigen specificity is not known. No clone much larger than this one lies a single base away; base qualities are absent. Distinct nucleotide sequences in the sample also encode this CDR3. The CDR3 holds 13 amino acids from the cysteine to the phenylalanine. Of all the DNA, just the CDR3 is kept, 39 bases in frame from base 1. The germline V gene sets CDR1 to SQVTM and CDR2 to ANQGSEA. At the junction V is shortened by 4 bases and J by 5 bases; bases outside the gene matches: 4. The entry originates in a study of beta chain features in type 1 diabetes (dated 2018 in TCRdb). For the wider study: Patients and healthy donors did not differ in mean age, gender distribution, total cell number or subset yield. A total of 107,917,701 sorted cells were examined across all samples, and the number of cells per subset was strongly correlated with RNA yield. In the study, TCRB repertoires of sorted circulating CD4+ T cell subsets from recently diagnosed type 1 diabetes patients were compared with those of matched healthy donors. Regulatory and stem cell-like memory subsets were obtained from only 8 patients and roughly eight healthy donors, while naive and central memory subsets were obtained from all 30 or so donors.

The paper's findings and limits, for the study overall: Naive, central memory and regulatory TCRB repertoires appeared to be more alike among patients than among healthy donors. HLA sub-analyses involved small numbers of individuals, so any influence of HLA type on TCRB rearrangement remained unresolved. Shorter templates might have been favored by PCR, but patient and control samples were amplified and corrected together, so both groups would have been affected equally by any skew. Type 1 diabetes patients showed a moderate but significant shortening of TCRB CDR3 length in all four CD4+ subsets. At VDJ recombination sites, type 1 diabetes patients had fewer insertions and more deleted nucleotides, which implies abnormalities in thymic rearrangement. Because cDNA rather than genomic DNA was sequenced, highly expressing activated cells could have been over-represented, although no difference in activation and CD3 levels was found between groups.

Each donor gave one peripheral blood draw, about 100 mL on average, collected into heparinised tubes. Using a panel that included CD45RO, CCR7, CD25, CD127, CD95 and CD27, naive, central memory, regulatory and stem cell-like memory CD4+ T cells were sorted on a BD FACSAria II. All sorted populations exceeded 98% purity. PBMCs were isolated right away by Lymphoprep density gradient centrifugation and were stained directly, without culture. So that batch effects would be minimized, each experiment stained and sorted samples in pairs, pairing one healthy donor with one patient. The entire isolated RNA was reverse transcribed using the High Capacity cDNA Reverse Transcription Kit, and thus expressed TCRB transcripts were sequenced. Naive, central memory and regulatory T cell samples underwent deep immunoSEQ sequencing, averaging about 3.57 million total reads per sample. After sorted cells were lysed in RLT buffer, RNA was extracted with DNase-treated RNeasy Micro or Mini kits, with the choice depending on cell number. To prevent cross-contamination, every cell subset was processed on its own, while patient and healthy donor samples were processed together. The immunoSEQ multiplex PCR was used to amplify TCRB sequences from cDNA, generating 87-bp fragments that spanned the CDR3 region. Amplicons were sequenced on the Illumina HiSeq platform. The authors' analysis ran thus. Synthetic template baselines were used to correct PCR bias computationally, reads within Hamming distance 2 were collapsed together, and singletons that could not be merged were discarded. Reads were aligned to IMGT to assign V, D and J genes, CDR3 length, and insertions or deletions at six rearrangement sites. Within each subset, clonotype counts were normalized to the number of sorted cells before true diversity and Gini coefficients were calculated with the tcR R package. The overlap coefficient, calculated on TCRB nucleotide sequences, was used to quantify repertoire sharing. Out-of-frame TCRB sequences from naive cells were analyzed to stand in for the pre-selection repertoire. TCRdb mirrors the immuneACCESS table, restricted to in-frame sequences. Some clones are absent from its copies; in checked studies, under half trace to an unresolved V gene, and the reason for the others is unknown. D and trimming were read from the DNA, whereas the V and J calls and clone size are those reported in that table. The sample records 200,000 to 250,000 clones, about 71% of which are singletons. About 0.051% of the sample rests with the top ten.

Source material: naive CD4+ T cells from blood. The sample's cell subset or site label, in plain terms: true naive CD4+ T cells. This TCR came from a man aged 25-45 years in good health. The rearranged chain carries TRBV29-1 and TRBJ1-5; TRBD1 matches 8 bases in the middle. The nucleotide sequence reads TGCAGCGTTGGGCAGGGGGCGGATCAGCCCCAGCATTTT. It codes for CSVGQGADQPQHF. The full variable domain, with segments outside the CDR3 supplied by the reference TRBV29-1 and TRBJ1-5 proteins, appears as SAVISQKPSRDICQRGTSLTIQCQVDSQVTMMFWYRQQPGQSLTLIATANQGSEATYESGFVIDKFPISRPNLTFSTLTVSNMSPEDSSIYLCSVGQGADQPQHFGDGTRLSIL.